This T cell receptor (beta chain) was documented in a study of T-cell reconstitution after alpha-beta-depleted transplantation in children. The germline V gene encodes CDR1 SGHRS and CDR2 YFSETQ. The CDR3 extends over 14 amino acids. The trim removed 7 bases at V and 6 bases at J, leaving 12 bases unmatched. This sample's TCRbeta library carried unique molecular identifier barcodes. TCRdb reprocessed the PCR reads via MiXCR and lists one record per CDR3 protein. Here the sample spans about 980,000 distinct CDR3 sequences, roughly 29% being singletons. Here the sequenced sample was PBMCs, mostly from graft donor cells, taken 360 days after TCRalphabeta/CD19-depleted stem cell transplant. The V gene is TRBV5-1, the J gene TRBJ2-5; 7 bases line up with TRBD1. The receptor was derived from a boy in the first two years of life who had a stem cell transplant for SCID, so the T cells may come from the graft donor. The CDR3 DNA reads as TGCGCCAGCGGTGACCAGGACAGGCCTAAGACCCAGTACTTC. Translated, it gives CASGDQDRPKTQYF.